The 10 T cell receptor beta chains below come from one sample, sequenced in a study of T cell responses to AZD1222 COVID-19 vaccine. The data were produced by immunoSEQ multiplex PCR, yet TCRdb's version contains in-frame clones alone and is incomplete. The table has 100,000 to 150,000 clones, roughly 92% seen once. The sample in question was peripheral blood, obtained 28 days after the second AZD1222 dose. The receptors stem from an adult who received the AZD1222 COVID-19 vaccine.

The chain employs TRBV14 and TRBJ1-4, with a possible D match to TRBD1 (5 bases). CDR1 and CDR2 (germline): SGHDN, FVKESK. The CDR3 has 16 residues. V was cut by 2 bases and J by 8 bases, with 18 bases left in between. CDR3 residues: CASSQRGRGLTEKLFF. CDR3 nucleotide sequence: TGTGCCAGCAGCCAACGAGGGCGGGGGTTAACAGAAAAACTGTTTTTT.

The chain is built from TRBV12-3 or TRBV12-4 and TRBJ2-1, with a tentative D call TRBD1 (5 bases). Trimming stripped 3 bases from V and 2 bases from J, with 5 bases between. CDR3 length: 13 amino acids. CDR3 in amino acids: CASSLGPYNEQFF. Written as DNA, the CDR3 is TGTGCCAGCAGTTTGGGGCCCTACAATGAGCAGTTCTTC.

CDR3: CASSTGTSGSTDTQYF. Written as DNA, the CDR3 is TGTGCCAGCAGCACCGGGACTAGCGGGAGCACAGATACGCAGTATTTT. The rearrangement joins TRBV7-2 to TRBJ2-3, with 12 bases that match TRBD2. J gave up 0 bases and V 5 bases, and 3 bases lay outside the gene matches. The CDR3 covers 16 residues. In germline, CDR1 is SGHTA, CDR2 FQGNSA. The entire variable domain, with the rest obtained from reference TRBV7-2 and TRBJ2-3, is as follows: GAGVSQSPSNKVTEKGKDVELRCDPISGHTALYWYRQSLGQGLEFLIYFQGNSAPDKSGLPSDRFSAERTGGSVSTLTIQRTQQEDSAVYLCASSTGTSGSTDTQYFGPGTRLTVL.

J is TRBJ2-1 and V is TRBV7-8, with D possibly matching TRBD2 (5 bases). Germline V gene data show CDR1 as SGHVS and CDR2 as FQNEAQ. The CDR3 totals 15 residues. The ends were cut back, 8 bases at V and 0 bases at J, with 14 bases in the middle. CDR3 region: CASPPEGSSYNEQFF. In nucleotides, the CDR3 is TGTGCCAGCCCCCCCGAGGGAAGCTCCTACAATGAGCAGTTCTTC.

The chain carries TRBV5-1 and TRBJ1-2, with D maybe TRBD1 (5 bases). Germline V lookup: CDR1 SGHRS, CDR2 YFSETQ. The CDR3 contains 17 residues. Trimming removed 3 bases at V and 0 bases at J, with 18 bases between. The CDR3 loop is CASSSEPPQATNYGYTF. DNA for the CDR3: TGCGCCAGCAGCTCTGAACCCCCACAGGCGACTAACTATGGCTACACCTTC. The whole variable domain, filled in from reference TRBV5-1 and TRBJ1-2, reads KAGVTQTPRYLIKTRGQQVTLSCSPISGHRSVSWYQQTPGQGLQFLFEYFSETQRNKGNFPGRFSGRQFSNSRSEMNVSTLELGDSALYLCASSSEPPQATNYGYTFGSGTRLTVV.

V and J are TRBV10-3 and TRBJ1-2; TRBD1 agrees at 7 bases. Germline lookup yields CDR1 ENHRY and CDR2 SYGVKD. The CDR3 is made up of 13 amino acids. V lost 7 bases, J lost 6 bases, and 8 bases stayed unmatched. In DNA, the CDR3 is TGTGCCATCAAGTGGCAGGGGGGAGATGGCTACACCTTC. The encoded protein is CAIKWQGGDGYTF.

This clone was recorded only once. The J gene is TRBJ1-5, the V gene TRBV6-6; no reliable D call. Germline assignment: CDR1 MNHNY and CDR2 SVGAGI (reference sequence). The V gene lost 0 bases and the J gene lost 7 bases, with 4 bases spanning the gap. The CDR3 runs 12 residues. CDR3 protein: CASSYSKQPQHF. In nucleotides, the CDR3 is TGTGCCAGCAGTTACTCGAAGCAGCCCCAGCATTTT.

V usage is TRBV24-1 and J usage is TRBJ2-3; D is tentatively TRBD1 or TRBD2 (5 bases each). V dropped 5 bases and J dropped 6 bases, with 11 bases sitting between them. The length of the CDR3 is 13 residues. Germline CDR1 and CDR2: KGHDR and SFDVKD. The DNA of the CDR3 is TGTGCCACCAGTGGGGGGTCCTCGGATACGCAGTATTTT. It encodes CATSGGSSDTQYF.

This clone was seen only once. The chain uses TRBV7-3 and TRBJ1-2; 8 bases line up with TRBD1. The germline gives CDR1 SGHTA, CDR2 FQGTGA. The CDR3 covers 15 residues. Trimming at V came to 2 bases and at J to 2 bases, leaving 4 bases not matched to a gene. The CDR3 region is CASSLRRGLNYGYTF. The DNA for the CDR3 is TGTGCCAGCAGCTTACGCAGGGGGCTCAACTATGGCTACACCTTC.

CDR3 sequence: CASSEGWGMNLNEQFF. Written as DNA, the CDR3 is TGTGCCAGCAGTGAAGGTTGGGGTATGAATTTGAATGAGCAGTTCTTC. The genes are TRBV6-1 and TRBJ2-1; D is uncertain. There are 16 residues in the CDR3. Germline values: CDR1 MNHNS, CDR2 SASEGT. Trimming removed 1 base at V and 7 bases at J, with 17 bases between.